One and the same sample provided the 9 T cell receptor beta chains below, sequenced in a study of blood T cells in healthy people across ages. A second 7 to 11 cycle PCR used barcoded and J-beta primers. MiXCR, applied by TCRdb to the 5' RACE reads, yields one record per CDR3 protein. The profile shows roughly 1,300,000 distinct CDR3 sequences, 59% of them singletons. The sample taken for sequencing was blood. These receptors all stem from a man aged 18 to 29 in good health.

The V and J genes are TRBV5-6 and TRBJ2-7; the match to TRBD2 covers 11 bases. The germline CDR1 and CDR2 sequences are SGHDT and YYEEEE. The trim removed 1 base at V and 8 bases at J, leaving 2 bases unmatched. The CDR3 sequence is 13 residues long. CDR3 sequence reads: CASSLTSGGKQYF. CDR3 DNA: TGTGCCAGCAGCTTGACTAGCGGGGGAAAGCAGTACTTC. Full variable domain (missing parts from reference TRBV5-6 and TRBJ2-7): DAGVTQSPTHLIKTRGQQVTLRCSPKSGHDTVSWYQQALGQGPQFIFQYYEEEERQRGNFPDRFSGHQFPNYSSELNVNALLLGDSALYLCASSLTSGGKQYFGPGTRLTVT.

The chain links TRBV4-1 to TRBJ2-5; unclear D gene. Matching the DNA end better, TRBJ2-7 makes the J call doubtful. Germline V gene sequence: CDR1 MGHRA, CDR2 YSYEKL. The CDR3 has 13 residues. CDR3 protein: CASSQQVTHEQYF. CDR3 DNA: TGCGCCAGCAGCCAACAGGTTACCCACGAGCAGTACTTC.

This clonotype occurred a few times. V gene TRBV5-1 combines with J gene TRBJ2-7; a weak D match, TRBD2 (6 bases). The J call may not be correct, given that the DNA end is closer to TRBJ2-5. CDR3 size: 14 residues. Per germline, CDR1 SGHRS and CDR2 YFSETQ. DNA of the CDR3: TGCGCCAGCAGCTTGGAGCAAGGAGGGGAGACCCAGTACTTC. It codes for CASSLEQGGETQYF.

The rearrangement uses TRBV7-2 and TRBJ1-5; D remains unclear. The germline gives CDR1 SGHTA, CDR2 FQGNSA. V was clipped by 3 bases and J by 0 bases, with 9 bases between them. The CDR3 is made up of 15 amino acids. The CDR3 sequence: CASSLDGSSNQPQHF. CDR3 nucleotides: TGTGCCAGCAGCTTGGACGGAAGTAGCAATCAGCCCCAGCATTTT.

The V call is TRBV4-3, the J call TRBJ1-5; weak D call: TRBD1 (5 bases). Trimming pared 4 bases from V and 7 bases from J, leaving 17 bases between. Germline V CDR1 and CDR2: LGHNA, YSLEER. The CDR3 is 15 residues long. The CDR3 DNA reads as TGCGCCAGCAGCCCCTTGGCAGGCGGGGACCAGCCCCAGCATTTT. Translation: CASSPLAGGDQPQHF.

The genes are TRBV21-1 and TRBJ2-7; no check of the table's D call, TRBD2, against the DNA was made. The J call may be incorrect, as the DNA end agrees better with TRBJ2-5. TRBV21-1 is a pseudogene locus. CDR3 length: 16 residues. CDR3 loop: CASKTVFFQGQETQYF. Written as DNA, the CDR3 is TGTGCCAGCAAAACCGTATTTTTTCAAGGGCAAGAGACCCAGTACTTC.

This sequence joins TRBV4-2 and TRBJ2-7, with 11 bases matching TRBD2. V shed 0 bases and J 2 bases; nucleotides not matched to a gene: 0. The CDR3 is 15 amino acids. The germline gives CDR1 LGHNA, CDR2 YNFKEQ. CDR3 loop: CASSQETSGTYEQYF. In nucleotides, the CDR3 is TGTGCCAGCAGCCAAGAGACTAGCGGGACCTACGAGCAGTACTTC.

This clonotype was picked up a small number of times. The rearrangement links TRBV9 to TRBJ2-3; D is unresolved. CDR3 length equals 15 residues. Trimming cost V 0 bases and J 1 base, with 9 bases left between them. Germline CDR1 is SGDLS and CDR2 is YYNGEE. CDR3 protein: CASSVGTKGTDTQYF. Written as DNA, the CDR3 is TGTGCCAGCAGCGTAGGCACAAAGGGCACAGATACGCAGTATTTT.

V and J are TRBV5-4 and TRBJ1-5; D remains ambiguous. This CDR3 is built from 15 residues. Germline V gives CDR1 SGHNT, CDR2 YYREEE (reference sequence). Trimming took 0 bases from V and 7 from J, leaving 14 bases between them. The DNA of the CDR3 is TGTGCCAGCAGCTTGGTTCGGGCGCGGCGGCAGCCCCAGCATTTT. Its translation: CASSLVRARRQPQHF.